This is a list of T cell receptor beta chains from one sample in a study of blood T cell repertoires in COVID-19. The protocol was immunoSEQ multiplex PCR, while the TCRdb copy is restricted to in-frame clones and leaves out a portion. This table holds about 23,000 clones, approximately 92% found once. Sequenced sample: peripheral blood. The source of these receptors is a human donor in a cohort sampled during active COVID-19. The CDR3 runs from the conserved cysteine through the conserved F or W. A D gene is named only where the DNA matches it firmly. Rows give clone size only sometimes, using once, few, many, or a class for an expanded clone.

J gene: TRBJ1-1; V gene: TRBV18; D gene: -; CDR3 length: 15; clone size: -; CDR3 protein: CASSQEQGRNTEAFF; CDR3 DNA: TGTGCCAGCTCGCAAGAACAGGGTCGGAACACTGAAGCTTTCTTT
J gene: TRBJ2-7; V gene: TRBV6-5; D gene: TRBD1; CDR3 length: 15; clone size: -; CDR3 protein: CASSTPGQGLYEQYF; CDR3 DNA: TGTGCCAGCAGTACACCGGGACAGGGGCTCTACGAGCAGTACTTC
J gene: TRBJ2-3; V gene: TRBV7-2; D gene: -; CDR3 length: 15; clone size: -; CDR3 protein: CASSLSLAITDTQYF; CDR3 DNA: TGTGCCAGCAGCCTATCGCTAGCGATAACAGATACGCAGTATTTT
J gene: TRBJ2-7; V gene: TRBV7-2; D gene: -; CDR3 length: 14; clone size: -; CDR3 protein: CASSLTGPVNEQYF; CDR3 DNA: TGTGCCAGCAGCTTAACAGGGCCGGTAAACGAGCAGTACTTC
J gene: TRBJ1-5; V gene: TRBV18; D gene: -; CDR3 length: 13; clone size: -; CDR3 protein: CASSPDRGQPQHF; CDR3 DNA: TGTGCCAGCTCACCCGATAGGGGTCAGCCCCAGCATTTT
J gene: TRBJ2-7; V gene: TRBV19; D gene: TRBD1; CDR3 length: 15; clone size: -; CDR3 protein: CASSTRDRLNYEQYF; CDR3 DNA: TGTGCCAGTAGTACCCGGGACAGGCTAAACTACGAGCAGTACTTC
J gene: TRBJ2-1; V gene: TRBV5-1; D gene: -; CDR3 length: 13; clone size: -; CDR3 protein: CASSLGQRNEQFF; CDR3 DNA: TGCGCCAGCAGCCTAGGACAGCGAAATGAGCAGTTCTTC
J gene: TRBJ1-5; V gene: TRBV19; D gene: TRBD1; CDR3 length: 13; clone size: -; CDR3 protein: CASNRDRGKPQHF; CDR3 DNA: TGTGCCAGTAACAGGGACAGGGGTAAGCCCCAGCATTTT
J gene: TRBJ1-3; V gene: TRBV12-5; D gene: -; CDR3 length: 15; clone size: once; CDR3 protein: CASGLGPNSGNTIYF; CDR3 DNA: TGTGCTAGTGGTTTGGGTCCCAACTCTGGAAACACCATATATTTT
J gene: TRBJ1-1; V gene: TRBV6-5; D gene: -; CDR3 length: 14; clone size: -; CDR3 protein: CASSSTLRGAEAFF; CDR3 DNA: TGTGCCAGCAGTTCGACTCTTCGAGGCGCTGAAGCTTTCTTT
J gene: TRBJ1-4; V gene: TRBV6-6; D gene: TRBD1; CDR3 length: 16; clone size: -; CDR3 protein: CASRKGQGARDEKLFF; CDR3 DNA: TGTGCCAGCAGAAAGGGACAGGGCGCGAGGGATGAAAAACTGTTTTTT
J gene: TRBJ1-2; V gene: TRBV29-1; D gene: TRBD1; CDR3 length: 20; clone size: -; CDR3 protein: CSVEHPLVTGGSGFPYGYTF; CDR3 DNA: TGCAGCGTTGAACATCCCCTTGTGACAGGGGGTTCCGGATTCCCATATGGCTACACCTTC
J gene: TRBJ1-3; V gene: TRBV5-4; D gene: TRBD1; CDR3 length: 17; clone size: -; CDR3 protein: CASSLRDRGSSGNTIYF; CDR3 DNA: TGTGCCAGCAGCCTCCGGGACAGGGGGAGCTCTGGAAACACCATATATTTT
J gene: TRBJ2-2; V gene: TRBV9; D gene: TRBD2; CDR3 length: 18; clone size: once; CDR3 protein: CASSSFPAAGGSTGELFF; CDR3 DNA: TGTGCCAGCAGCTCATTCCCTGCCGCGGGGGGGTCGACCGGGGAGCTGTTTTTT
J gene: TRBJ1-1; V gene: TRBV18; D gene: TRBD1; CDR3 length: 15; clone size: -; CDR3 protein: CASSPAGQGNTEAFF; CDR3 DNA: TGTGCCAGCTCACCCGCGGGACAGGGGAACACTGAAGCTTTCTTT
J gene: TRBJ1-2; V gene: TRBV9; D gene: TRBD1; CDR3 length: 18; clone size: -; CDR3 protein: CASSVVARGRQSNYGYTF; CDR3 DNA: TGTGCCAGCAGCGTAGTGGCCAGGGGGCGCCAATCTAACTATGGCTACACCTTC
J gene: TRBJ1-5; V gene: TRBV19; D gene: -; CDR3 length: 14; clone size: -; CDR3 protein: CASSFQGLDQPQHF; CDR3 DNA: TGTGCCAGTAGCTTTCAGGGGCTCGATCAGCCCCAGCATTTT
J gene: TRBJ2-3; V gene: TRBV5-1; D gene: -; CDR3 length: 14; clone size: -; CDR3 protein: CASSLALGTDTQYF; CDR3 DNA: TGCGCCAGCAGCTTGGCCCTAGGAACAGATACGCAGTATTTT
J gene: TRBJ1-3; V gene: TRBV5-8; D gene: TRBD1; CDR3 length: 14; clone size: -; CDR3 protein: CASSSDRAGNTIYF; CDR3 DNA: TGTGCCAGCAGCTCCGACAGGGCTGGAAACACCATATATTTT
J gene: TRBJ2-7; V gene: TRBV4-1; D gene: -; CDR3 length: 13; clone size: -; CDR3 protein: CASSQVGGYEQYF; CDR3 DNA: TGCGCCAGCAGCCAAGTAGGAGGGTACGAGCAGTACTTC
J gene: TRBJ2-7; V gene: TRBV15; D gene: -; CDR3 length: 21; clone size: -; CDR3 protein: CATSRDLKDSSSRARSYEQYF; CDR3 DNA: TGTGCCACCAGCAGAGATCTGAAGGACAGCTCCTCCCGTGCCCGCTCCTACGAGCAGTACTTC
J gene: TRBJ1-2; V gene: TRBV18; D gene: TRBD1; CDR3 length: 16; clone size: -; CDR3 protein: CASSRGQATANYGYTF; CDR3 DNA: TGTGCCAGCTCACGGGGACAGGCGACAGCTAACTATGGCTACACCTTC
J gene: TRBJ2-3; V gene: TRBV12-5; D gene: -; CDR3 length: 17; clone size: -; CDR3 protein: CASALAPGWASTDTQYF; CDR3 DNA: TGTGCTAGTGCCTTGGCCCCGGGATGGGCTAGCACAGATACGCAGTATTTT
J gene: TRBJ2-7; V gene: TRBV3-1/TRBV3-2; D gene: -; CDR3 length: 12; clone size: -; CDR3 protein: CASSPSGYEQYF; CDR3 DNA: TGTGCCAGCAGCCCTTCGGGGTACGAGCAGTACTTC
J gene: TRBJ2-7; V gene: TRBV21-1; D gene: -; CDR3 length: 12; clone size: -; CDR3 protein: CASKEFAYEQYF; CDR3 DNA: TGTGCCAGCAAAGAGTTCGCCTACGAGCAGTACTTC
J gene: TRBJ2-1; V gene: TRBV7-8; D gene: TRBD2; CDR3 length: 15; clone size: -; CDR3 protein: CASSNGLAGVNEQFF; CDR3 DNA: TGTGCCAGCAGCAATGGACTAGCGGGGGTTAATGAGCAGTTCTTC
J gene: TRBJ2-1; V gene: TRBV9; D gene: TRBD2; CDR3 length: 17; clone size: -; CDR3 protein: CASSPWTSGVRLDEQFF; CDR3 DNA: TGTGCCAGCAGCCCTTGGACTAGCGGGGTGAGGTTGGATGAGCAGTTCTTC
J gene: TRBJ2-3; V gene: TRBV29-1; D gene: TRBD1; CDR3 length: 14; clone size: -; CDR3 protein: CSVVRGRSGDTQYF; CDR3 DNA: TGCAGCGTTGTCAGGGGGCGTTCAGGAGATACGCAGTATTTT
J gene: TRBJ2-4; V gene: TRBV10-2; D gene: TRBD1; CDR3 length: 16; clone size: -; CDR3 protein: CASSEGRTGGKNIQYF; CDR3 DNA: TGCGCCAGCAGTGAGGGACGGACAGGGGGGAAAAACATTCAGTACTTC
J gene: TRBJ1-6; V gene: TRBV30; D gene: -; CDR3 length: 12; clone size: -; CDR3 protein: CAWSRPNSPLHF; CDR3 DNA: TGTGCCTGGAGCAGGCCTAATTCACCCCTCCACTTT
J gene: TRBJ2-5; V gene: TRBV13; D gene: -; CDR3 length: 14; clone size: -; CDR3 protein: CASSLGRVQETQYF; CDR3 DNA: TGTGCCAGCAGCTTAGGCCGTGTCCAAGAGACCCAGTACTTC
J gene: TRBJ1-4; V gene: TRBV5-1; D gene: TRBD1; CDR3 length: 18; clone size: -; CDR3 protein: CASSLQGANTATNEKLFF; CDR3 DNA: TGCGCCAGCAGCTTGCAGGGGGCCAACACTGCAACTAATGAAAAACTGTTTTTT
J gene: TRBJ1-2; V gene: TRBV9; D gene: -; CDR3 length: 13; clone size: -; CDR3 protein: CASSVGGPNGYTF; CDR3 DNA: TGTGCCAGCAGCGTAGGGGGCCCGAATGGCTACACCTTC
J gene: TRBJ1-4; V gene: TRBV21-1; D gene: -; CDR3 length: 15; clone size: -; CDR3 protein: CASSPKEGTNEKLFF; CDR3 DNA: TGTGCCAGCAGCCCAAAGGAGGGAACTAATGAAAAACTGTTTTTT
J gene: TRBJ2-3; V gene: TRBV5-1; D gene: -; CDR3 length: 14; clone size: -; CDR3 protein: CASSLERQGSTQYF; CDR3 DNA: TGCGCCAGCAGCTTGGAACGGCAGGGAAGTACGCAGTATTTT
J gene: TRBJ1-2; V gene: TRBV5-6; D gene: -; CDR3 length: 13; clone size: -; CDR3 protein: CASSLGRSGGYTF; CDR3 DNA: TGTGCCAGCAGCTTGGGTAGGAGCGGCGGCTACACCTTC
J gene: TRBJ2-3; V gene: TRBV11-3; D gene: -; CDR3 length: 16; clone size: -; CDR3 protein: CASSLASTGSTDTQYF; CDR3 DNA: TGTGCCAGCAGCTTAGCGTCGACAGGTAGCACAGATACGCAGTATTTT
J gene: TRBJ1-1; V gene: TRBV12-3/TRBV12-4; D gene: -; CDR3 length: 13; clone size: -; CDR3 protein: CASSLERDTEAFF; CDR3 DNA: TGTGCCAGCAGTTTAGAGAGAGACACTGAAGCTTTCTTT
J gene: TRBJ2-7; V gene: TRBV27; D gene: TRBD2; CDR3 length: 16; clone size: -; CDR3 protein: CASSLLSSGGIYEQYF; CDR3 DNA: TGTGCCAGCAGTTTATTGTCTAGCGGGGGGATCTACGAGCAGTACTTC
J gene: TRBJ1-2; V gene: TRBV4-2; D gene: -; CDR3 length: 14; clone size: -; CDR3 protein: CASSQEAVNYGYTF; CDR3 DNA: TGTGCCAGCAGCCAAGAGGCAGTTAACTATGGCTACACCTTC
J gene: TRBJ2-1; V gene: TRBV6-6; D gene: TRBD2; CDR3 length: 16; clone size: -; CDR3 protein: CASSPLTSGSYNEQFF; CDR3 DNA: TGTGCCAGCAGTCCCTTGACTAGCGGTTCCTACAATGAGCAGTTCTTC
J gene: TRBJ1-2; V gene: TRBV18; D gene: TRBD1; CDR3 length: 15; clone size: -; CDR3 protein: CASSPRDRANYGYTF; CDR3 DNA: TGTGCCAGCTCACCACGGGACAGAGCTAACTATGGCTACACCTTC
J gene: TRBJ2-2; V gene: TRBV6-5; D gene: TRBD1; CDR3 length: 15; clone size: few; CDR3 protein: CASRTGGDRTGELFF; CDR3 DNA: TGTGCCAGCAGAACAGGGGGCGATCGCACCGGGGAGCTGTTTTTT
J gene: TRBJ1-5; V gene: TRBV21-1; D gene: -; CDR3 length: 16; clone size: -; CDR3 protein: CASSKGAGGMIIPQHF; CDR3 DNA: TGTGCCAGCAGCAAGGGGGCAGGGGGGATGATCATTCCCCAGCATTTT
J gene: TRBJ1-1; V gene: TRBV2; D gene: -; CDR3 length: 13; clone size: -; CDR3 protein: CASSNEGGVEAFF; CDR3 DNA: TGTGCCAGCAGTAATGAGGGAGGGGTTGAAGCTTTCTTT
J gene: TRBJ2-1; V gene: TRBV4-1; D gene: -; CDR3 length: 14; clone size: once; CDR3 protein: CASSPLNTNNEQFF; CDR3 DNA: TGCGCCAGCAGCCCATTGAACACAAACAATGAGCAGTTCTTC
J gene: TRBJ1-1; V gene: TRBV5-1; D gene: -; CDR3 length: 15; clone size: -; CDR3 protein: CASSPGGGLNTEAFF; CDR3 DNA: TGCGCCAGCAGCCCCGGAGGCGGATTGAACACTGAAGCTTTCTTT
J gene: TRBJ2-4; V gene: TRBV10-2; D gene: -; CDR3 length: 14; clone size: once; CDR3 protein: CASSEQGPKNIQYF; CDR3 DNA: TGCGCCAGCAGTGAGCAGGGCCCCAAAAACATTCAGTACTTC
J gene: TRBJ2-7; V gene: TRBV27; D gene: -; CDR3 length: 12; clone size: -; CDR3 protein: CASRHNQGEQYF; CDR3 DNA: TGTGCCAGCAGACACAATCAGGGCGAGCAGTACTTC
J gene: TRBJ1-1; V gene: TRBV27; D gene: -; CDR3 length: 14; clone size: -; CDR3 protein: CASSLIGGDTEAFF; CDR3 DNA: TGTGCCAGCAGTTTGATAGGGGGGGACACTGAAGCTTTCTTT
J gene: TRBJ1-1; V gene: TRBV9; D gene: TRBD1; CDR3 length: 15; clone size: once; CDR3 protein: CASSVGDRVNTEAFF; CDR3 DNA: TGTGCCAGCAGCGTAGGAGACAGGGTGAACACTGAAGCTTTCTTT
J gene: TRBJ1-2; V gene: TRBV7-8; D gene: TRBD1; CDR3 length: 16; clone size: once; CDR3 protein: CASSLPQGEANYGYTF; CDR3 DNA: TGTGCCAGCAGCTTACCACAGGGGGAAGCTAACTATGGCTACACCTTC
J gene: TRBJ1-4; V gene: TRBV6-2/TRBV6-3; D gene: -; CDR3 length: 14; clone size: -; CDR3 protein: CASSLVNSWEKLFF; CDR3 DNA: TGTGCCAGCAGTCTGGTGAACAGCTGGGAAAAACTGTTTTTT
J gene: TRBJ2-5; V gene: TRBV7-6; D gene: -; CDR3 length: 14; clone size: -; CDR3 protein: CASSLNPGRETQYF; CDR3 DNA: TGTGCCAGCAGCTTAAATCCAGGCAGAGAGACCCAGTACTTC